The 5 T cell receptor beta chains below all came from one sample that was sequenced in a study of graft-versus-host responses after intestinal transplantation. Measured with immunoSEQ multiplex PCR; TCRdb has only the in-frame clones, and not every one. The sample records nearly 95,000 clones, more than 85% being singletons. Their cognate antigens are unknown. The material sequenced was unstimulated CD8+ T cells sorted from spleen or lymph node cells, taken before intestinal transplant. These receptor sequences come from a human donor who received an intestinal transplant.

The chain is built from TRBV4-1 and TRBJ1-2; a possible D gene is TRBD1 (6 bases). The V end was cut by 0 bases, the J end by 8 bases, with 10 bases between. The CDR3 sequence is 13 residues long. Germline CDR1 and CDR2: MGHRA and YSYEKL. The CDR3: CASSQEGGGGYTF. In nucleotides, the CDR3 is TGCGCCAGCAGCCAAGAGGGGGGGGGCGGCTACACCTTC.

V gene TRBV10-3 combines with J gene TRBJ2-7; TRBD1 matches at 8 bases. The V and J ends lost 0 bases and 4 bases, in that order; junction bases with no gene match: 5. CDR1 ENHRY and CDR2 SYGVKD come from the germline V gene. The CDR3 contains 15 residues. Here the CDR3 reads CAISESQGAVYEQYF. The CDR3, as DNA: TGTGCCATCAGTGAGTCCCAGGGGGCGGTGTACGAGCAGTACTTC.

The J gene is TRBJ2-7, the V gene TRBV5-4; 11 nucleotides agree with TRBD1. Germline loops: CDR1 SGHNT, CDR2 YYREEE (reference sequence). V lost 5 bases, J lost 3 bases, and 7 bases stayed unmatched. The CDR3 has 15 residues. CDR3: CASRTSGQGDYEQYF. The CDR3 bases are TGTGCCAGCAGGACCTCGGGACAGGGGGACTACGAGCAGTACTTC.

J is TRBJ1-1 and V is TRBV4-3, with a weak D call TRBD1 (5 bases). Germline assignment: CDR1 LGHNA and CDR2 YSLEER. V dropped 9 bases and J dropped 0 bases, with 11 bases sitting between them. The CDR3 spans 13 residues. CDR3 sequence: CASTDSLNTEAFF. DNA for the CDR3: TGCGCCAGTACAGACAGCTTGAACACTGAAGCTTTCTTT.

The chain carries TRBV29-1 and TRBJ2-7; D is perhaps TRBD2 (5 bases). Germline assignment: CDR1 SQVTM and CDR2 ANQGSEA. The CDR3 has 15 residues. Trimming cost V 1 base and J 4 bases, with 17 bases left between them. The CDR3 is CSVEVGDGSSYEQYF. The CDR3 region has the DNA TGCAGCGTTGAAGTCGGGGATGGGAGTTCGTACGAGCAGTACTTC.